The 17 T cell receptor beta chains reported below all come from one sample, sequenced in a study of OX40 agonist ivuxolimab in advanced cancers. Library prep was done by the immunoSEQ multiplex PCR assay. TCRdb retrieved this table from immuneACCESS and kept in-frame rearrangements only. Not all clones are present; in checked studies, unresolved V genes account for under half, and no reason is known for the remainder. The sample table shows about 61,000 clones, and approximately 86% are seen once. In total, the top ten clones hold 0.55% to 0.6% of the sample. The sample was CD4+ or CD8+ T cells sorted from blood, taken in a trial of the OX40 agonist ivuxolimab. The receptors were sampled from an adult with an advanced solid tumor such as melanoma, head and neck, liver or kidney cancer.

The gene calls are TRBV19 and TRBJ1-5; 8 bases fit TRBD1. The J segment lost 1 base and the V segment lost 5 bases, leaving 4 bases of the junction unmatched. The germline V gene has CDR1 LNHDA and CDR2 SQIVND (reference sequence). The CDR3 is 15 residues long. The CDR3 bases are TGTGCCAGTAGTCGACAGGGGACGAGCAATCAGCCCCAGCATTTT. Protein: CASSRQGTSNQPQHF.

The genes are TRBV6-1 and TRBJ2-7, with D unresolved. The CDR3 is 11 amino acids. V dropped 5 bases and J dropped 3 bases, with 5 bases sitting between them. Per the germline V gene, CDR1 is MNHNS and CDR2 is SASEGT. CDR3 protein: CASSHNYEQYF. In DNA form, the CDR3 reads TGTGCCAGCAGTCATAACTACGAGCAGTACTTC.

V gene TRBV6-1 combines with J gene TRBJ2-1; the D is unclear. This CDR3 is 13 amino acids long. Trimming took off 4 bases at V and 5 bases at J, with 9 bases between the two ends. Germline values: CDR1 MNHNS, CDR2 SASEGT. The chain's CDR3 is CASSGFRDNEQFF. In DNA form, the CDR3 reads TGTGCCAGCAGTGGGTTCAGAGACAATGAGCAGTTCTTC.

The chain uses TRBV30 and TRBJ2-1; 11 positions match TRBD2. The CDR3 runs 15 residues. V lost 5 bases and J lost 7; bases outside the gene matches: 10. Germline V gives CDR1 GTSNPN, CDR2 SVGIG (reference sequence). The CDR3: CAWSISGGASNEQFF. Here the CDR3 DNA reads TGTGCCTGGTCCATTAGCGGGGGGGCAAGTAATGAGCAGTTCTTC.

The gene calls are TRBV3-1 (or the pseudogene TRBV3-2) and TRBJ2-7; D unresolved. This CDR3 is 9 amino acids long. V was shortened by 11 bases and J by 1 base, with 3 bases between the two germline ends. Germline CDR1 is LGHDT and CDR2 is YNNKEL (reference sequence). The CDR3 here is CAGSYEQYF. The CDR3 coding sequence is TGTGCCGGGTCCTACGAGCAGTACTTC.

This chain uses TRBV5-6 with TRBJ1-1, with no clear D. V was clipped by 0 bases and J by 0 bases, with 9 bases between them. CDR1 and CDR2 from the germline V gene are SGHDT and YYEEEE. The CDR3 spans 15 residues. CDR3 sequence (DNA): TGTGCCAGCAGCTTGGGGCGGACGCTGAACACTGAAGCTTTCTTT. This translates into CASSLGRTLNTEAFF.

The chain carries TRBV18 and TRBJ2-7, with 7 bases matching TRBD1. The J segment lost 2 bases and the V segment lost 2 bases, leaving 12 bases of the junction unmatched. The CDR3 consists of 17 residues. Germline CDR1 KGHSH, CDR2 LQKENI. The CDR3 DNA is TGTGCCAGCTCACCAATCTCGAGGACAGGTTTGACCTACGAGCAGTACTTC. This codes for CASSPISRTGLTYEQYF.

V is TRBV6-5 and J is TRBJ2-7, with D unclear. V shed 4 bases and J shed 2 bases, with 9 bases lying between them. Germline assignment: CDR1 MNHEY and CDR2 SVGAGI. This CDR3 spans 13 amino acids. Written as DNA, the CDR3 is TGTGCCAGCAGTTCAGGCGGCACCTACGAGCAGTACTTC. The encoded protein is CASSSGGTYEQYF.

This clone has more than one count but fewer than ten. The chain carries TRBV7-9 and TRBJ1-2; 9 bases align to TRBD1. The CDR3 totals 17 residues. Germline CDR1 SEHNR, CDR2 FQNEAQ (reference sequence). The V segment lost 3 bases and the J segment 8 bases; nucleotides outside the gene matches: 16. DNA of the CDR3: TGTGCCAGCAGCTTCACCCCGGGACAGGGACTACAGGGGGGCTACACCTTC. Amino acids: CASSFTPGQGLQGGYTF.

CDR3 amino acids: CASSSKQGPYGYTF. In nucleotides, the CDR3 is TGTGCCAGTAGTTCAAAACAGGGACCCTATGGCTACACCTTC. The V call is TRBV19, the J call TRBJ1-2; the D gene is possibly TRBD1 (6 bases). The V and J ends lost 5 bases and 4 bases respectively, with 14 bases between them. CDR1 is LNHDA, CDR2 SQIVND, per germline (reference sequence). The CDR3 runs 14 residues.

For the CDR3, the DNA is TGTGCCAGCAGCTTACAAGCGGGAGGTGAGCAGTTCTTC. Translation: CASSLQAGGEQFF. The rearrangement links TRBV7-7 to TRBJ2-1; 9 bases line up with TRBD2. The V gene end was trimmed by 2 bases and the J gene end by 9 bases; junction bases not matched to a gene: 2. Germline V gene lookup returns CDR1 SSHAT and CDR2 FNYEAQ (reference sequence). This CDR3 spans 13 amino acids. The full variable domain, with the rest looked up from reference TRBV7-7 and TRBJ2-1, is GAGVSQSPRYKVTKRGQDVTLRCDPISSHATLYWYQQALGQGPEFLTYFNYEAQPDKSGLPSDRFSAERPEGSISTLTIQRTEQRDSAMYRCASSLQAGGEQFFGPGTRLTVL.

The chain joins TRBV19 to TRBJ2-7; 7 nucleotides agree with TRBD1. This CDR3 is 17 amino acids long. V shed 2 bases and J 1 base; nucleotides not matched to a gene: 11. Germline V gene sequence: CDR1 LNHDA, CDR2 SQIVND (reference sequence). CDR3 residues: CASSIRPGRGTSYEQYF. In DNA, the CDR3 is TGTGCCAGTAGTATAAGGCCGGGCAGGGGGACGTCCTACGAGCAGTACTTC.

The chain recombines TRBV7-6 with TRBJ2-1, with D possibly being TRBD2 (6 bases). There are 13 residues in the CDR3. Germline values: CDR1 SGHVS, CDR2 FNYEAQ. The germline V and J ends were trimmed by 1 base and 9 bases, with 10 bases remaining between them. CDR3 sequence (DNA): TGTGCCAGCAGCTTAGGTGGGGGGAGTGAGCAGTTCTTC. It yields the protein CASSLGGGSEQFF.

The V gene is TRBV4-3, the J gene TRBJ1-3; D is unclear. V was clipped by 0 bases and J by 0 bases, with 9 bases between them. Germline-derived CDR1 and CDR2 are LGHNA and YSLEER. The CDR3 is made up of 16 amino acids. This CDR3 is CASSQDSRASGNTIYF. For the CDR3, the DNA is TGCGCCAGCAGCCAAGATTCCCGGGCCTCTGGAAACACCATATATTTT.

The chain employs TRBV7-9 and TRBJ1-6, with D possibly matching TRBD1 (6 bases). The V end was cut by 5 bases, the J end by 14 bases, with 16 bases between. CDR1 is SEHNR, CDR2 FQNEAQ, per germline (reference sequence). CDR3 length: 13 amino acids. The CDR3: CASSPPGDITLHF. The CDR3 region has the DNA TGTGCCAGCAGCCCTCCCGGGGACATCACCCTCCACTTT.

The CDR3 protein is CASSKVGGLAGSTDTQYF. CDR3 bases: TGTGCCAGCAGTAAAGTAGGAGGACTAGCGGGGAGTACAGATACGCAGTATTTT. The V gene is TRBV5-6, the J gene TRBJ2-3; 12 bases align to TRBD2. In germline, CDR1 is SGHDT, CDR2 YYEEEE. J gave up 3 bases and V 5 bases, and 13 bases lay outside the gene matches. The CDR3 runs 18 residues.

This clone was counted between two and nine times. The chain recombines TRBV19 with TRBJ2-7; 7 bases map to TRBD2. Germline CDR1 LNHDA, CDR2 SQIVND (reference sequence). This CDR3 region has 13 residues. V trimming: 7 bases; J trimming: 0 bases; junction bases outside the gene matches: 3. CDR3 in DNA: TGTGCCAGTATCGGGAGGTTCTCCTACGAGCAGTACTTC. It specifies CASIGRFSYEQYF.